This T cell receptor (beta chain) came from a study of shared clonotypes between healthy human individuals. Study findings and constraints: Collection of samples was limited to blood; tissue repertoires likely differ. Sequencing depth was predicted to influence how clonotypes are shared among donors.

In germline, CDR1 is LGHNA, CDR2 YSLEER. The ends lost 2 bases at V and 6 bases at J; junction bases unmatched: 9. This CDR3 contains 16 residues. Naive CD8 cells lacked CD45RO, underwent positive selection for CCR7 and left out terminally differentiated effector memory CD45RA+ cells. Nashville, Tennessee was home to all donors, who were Caucasian adults. Sorted subsets were amplified in replicate PCRs using 200 ng DNA, tens of thousands of T cell genomes. Data came from immunoSEQ multiplex PCR; TCRdb stores just in-frame clones and leaves some out. There are about 2.2 million clones in the sample; about 94% occur only once, and roughly 1.7% lies in the top ten. In regard to this clone: The antigen is undetermined.

Sequenced material: naive CD8+ T cells from PBMCs. This sequence was found in a man between 18 and 29 years old in good health. Some clones in this sample may be carry-over from other donors' samples. This rearrangement joins TRBV4-3 to TRBJ2-1, with 8 bases that match TRBD2. The CDR3 bases are TGCGCCAGCAGCCAACGGGAGGGCCTTTCTGGCAATGAGCAGTTCTTC. Its translation: CASSQREGLSGNEQFF.